This is a list of T cell receptor beta chains from one sample in a study of blood T cell repertoires in COVID-19. Sequencing was performed with immunoSEQ multiplex PCR; in TCRdb, only in-frame clones are kept and a portion is missing. The sample contains approximately 50,000 clones, approximately 91% of which appear only once. Material: peripheral blood. These receptors came from a human donor in a cohort sampled during active COVID-19. CDR3s include the opening cysteine and the closing phenylalanine or tryptophan. D genes are given only for firm matches. The size of a clone is reported for some rows only, either as once, few or many, or as a class for expanded clones.

j_call v_call clone_size d_call cdr3_aa cdr3_nt
TRBJ1-3 TRBV9 NA NA CASNVGGIGNTIYF TGTGCCAGCAACGTCGGGGGGATTGGAAACACCATATATTTT
TRBJ1-6 TRBV2 NA TRBD1 CASSTGQGRSPLHF TGTGCCAGCAGTACGGGACAGGGACGTTCACCCCTCCACTTT
TRBJ2-1 TRBV10-3 NA NA CAISESQGYNEQFF TGTGCCATCAGTGAGTCGCAGGGTTACAATGAGCAGTTCTTC
TRBJ2-2 TRBV25-1 NA NA CASKGDTGELFF TGTGCCAGCAAAGGAGACACCGGGGAGCTGTTTTTT
TRBJ2-5 TRBV20-1 NA NA CSARAGVAHYF TGCAGTGCTAGAGCAGGGGTCGCCCACTACTTC
TRBJ2-1 TRBV11-3 NA TRBD2 CASSLVLSGSSYNEQFF TGTGCCAGCAGCTTAGTTCTTAGCGGGAGTTCCTACAATGAGCAGTTCTTC
TRBJ1-5 TRBV24-1 NA NA CATSDSSPESNQPQHF TGTGCCACCAGTGATTCCTCCCCCGAGAGCAATCAGCCCCAGCATTTT
TRBJ1-5 TRBV2 few NA CASRQPFDQPQHF TGTGCCAGCAGACAGCCATTCGATCAGCCCCAGCATTTT
TRBJ2-3 TRBV3-1/TRBV3-2 NA NA CASSPHPGQSTDTQYF TGTGCCAGCAGCCCTCATCCTGGACAGTCAACAGATACGCAGTATTTT
TRBJ2-7 TRBV4-1 NA TRBD2 CASSQILLAGPYEQYF TGCGCCAGCAGCCAAATCCTACTAGCGGGACCCTACGAGCAGTACTTC
TRBJ1-1 TRBV5-6 NA TRBD1 CASSSEGAFTEAFF TGTGCCAGCAGCTCGGAGGGGGCTTTCACTGAAGCTTTCTTT
TRBJ2-3 TRBV9 few TRBD2 CASSVTAGGSTDTQYF TGTGCCAGCAGCGTAACAGCGGGGGGAAGCACAGATACGCAGTATTTT
TRBJ1-3 TRBV28 NA NA CASSFSGAGNTIYF TGTGCCAGCAGTTTTTCAGGGGCCGGAAACACCATATATTTT
TRBJ1-1 TRBV19 NA NA CASSPPKQRNTEAFF TGTGCCAGTAGTCCGCCCAAACAGAGGAACACTGAAGCTTTCTTT
TRBJ2-1 TRBV6-5 NA TRBD2 CASSYTSSGWNEQFF TGTGCCAGCAGTTACACGTCTAGCGGATGGAATGAGCAGTTCTTC
TRBJ1-2 TRBV7-9 once NA CASSLDDSPSDYGYTF TGTGCCAGCAGCTTAGACGACTCTCCATCGGACTATGGCTACACCTTC
TRBJ2-3 TRBV9 NA TRBD2 CASSVDQPGTSGRDTQYF TGTGCCAGCAGCGTAGACCAGCCCGGGACTAGCGGGAGAGATACGCAGTATTTT
TRBJ2-3 TRBV4-2 NA TRBD2 CASSQEVFVAGHSGDTQYF TGTGCCAGCAGCCAAGAGGTTTTCGTAGCGGGGCATAGTGGAGATACGCAGTATTTT
TRBJ1-2 TRBV12-3/TRBV12-4 NA TRBD1 CASSWGTGEHTF TGTGCCAGCAGTTGGGGGACAGGGGAGCACACCTTC
TRBJ1-3 TRBV5-1 NA NA CASSLSSTSSGNTIYF TGCGCCAGCAGCTTGTCGTCCACGAGCTCTGGAAACACCATATATTTT
TRBJ2-5 TRBV7-9 once TRBD1 CASSLVSGGQETQYF TGTGCCAGCAGCTTAGTTTCAGGGGGACAAGAGACCCAGTACTTC
TRBJ1-5 TRBV19 NA TRBD1 CASSRRTGISSNQPQHF TGTGCCAGTAGTAGGAGGACAGGGATTTCTAGCAATCAGCCCCAGCATTTT
TRBJ1-5 TRBV19 NA TRBD1 CASRTSRGQSNQPQHF TGTGCCAGTAGGACCTCCAGGGGGCAGAGCAATCAGCCCCAGCATTTT
TRBJ2-3 TRBV10-2 NA NA CASSGPESDTQYF TGCGCCAGCAGTGGGCCTGAATCAGATACGCAGTATTTT
TRBJ1-1 TRBV3-1/TRBV3-2 NA TRBD1 CASSPYPGTGGRVGKSEAFF TGTGCCAGCAGCCCCTACCCTGGAACAGGGGGCAGGGTGGGTAAGTCTGAAGCTTTCTTT
TRBJ1-1 TRBV11-3 NA NA CASSFGYSNTEAFF TGTGCCAGCAGCTTTGGTTACTCGAACACTGAAGCTTTCTTT
TRBJ2-1 TRBV6-4 NA TRBD2 CASSDAAGGHNEQFF TGTGCCAGCAGTGACGCTGCGGGGGGGCACAATGAGCAGTTCTTC
TRBJ2-3 TRBV29-1 NA NA CSVGSGTWTDTQYF TGCAGCGTTGGGTCCGGTACCTGGACAGATACGCAGTATTTT
TRBJ1-1 TRBV9 NA TRBD1 CASSVDWDRSNTEAFF TGTGCCAGCAGCGTCGATTGGGACAGGTCAAACACTGAAGCTTTCTTT
TRBJ1-5 TRBV4-2 NA TRBD1 CASSQFLDRVWPQHF TGTGCCAGCAGCCAATTTTTGGACAGGGTTTGGCCCCAGCATTTT
TRBJ2-1 TRBV27 NA NA CASSPRGVGEQFF TGTGCCAGCAGTCCCCGCGGGGTCGGTGAGCAGTTCTTC
TRBJ2-2 TRBV27 few NA CASSQTGNTGELFF TGTGCCAGCAGTCAAACCGGGAACACCGGGGAGCTGTTTTTT
TRBJ1-4 TRBV5-6 NA NA CATPHTQENSTNEKLFF TGTGCCACTCCTCACACCCAAGAAAATTCGACTAATGAAAAACTGTTTTTT
TRBJ2-7 TRBV6-5 NA TRBD2 CASSYSHLAGVLQYF TGTGCCAGCAGTTACTCCCACCTAGCGGGAGTTTTGCAGTACTTC
TRBJ2-3 TRBV5-6 once TRBD2 CAIQIAGSPTDTQYF TGTGCCATCCAGATAGCGGGATCCCCCACAGATACGCAGTATTTT
TRBJ2-1 TRBV19 NA NA CASTAGIKIGEQFF TGTGCCAGTACCGCGGGAATCAAGATTGGTGAGCAGTTCTTC
TRBJ2-6 TRBV19 NA NA CASRGGRSSGANVLTF TGTGCCAGTAGGGGAGGACGGAGCTCTGGGGCCAACGTCCTGACTTTC
TRBJ1-1 TRBV9 NA NA CASSVLAGRGNTEAFF TGTGCCAGCAGCGTACTCGCAGGGAGGGGGAACACTGAAGCTTTCTTT
TRBJ1-1 TRBV6-5 NA NA CASSLGGNTEAFF TGTGCCAGCAGTCTCGGGGGGAACACTGAAGCTTTCTTT
TRBJ2-2 TRBV6-4 NA TRBD2 CASSQTSGDSNTGELFF TGTGCCAGCAGTCAGACTAGCGGGGACTCGAACACCGGGGAGCTGTTTTTT
TRBJ2-1 TRBV7-9 NA TRBD2 CASSLIAGGLNEQFF TGTGCCAGCAGCTTAATAGCGGGGGGGCTTAATGAGCAGTTCTTC
TRBJ1-5 TRBV6-2/TRBV6-3 NA NA CASSYSITGKAEPQHF TGTGCCAGCAGTTACTCGATCACTGGAAAGGCGGAGCCCCAGCATTTT
TRBJ2-5 TRBV6-5 once NA CASSYNEYPETQYF TGTGCCAGCAGTTACAATGAGTATCCAGAGACCCAGTACTTC
TRBJ1-3 TRBV10-3 NA NA CAISESPANGNTIYF TGTGCCATCAGTGAGTCTCCAGCGAATGGAAACACCATATATTTT
TRBJ1-1 TRBV19 NA NA CASSTEAGIMNTEAFF TGTGCCAGTAGTACGGAGGCGGGGATCATGAACACTGAAGCTTTCTTT
TRBJ2-7 TRBV6-2/TRBV6-3 NA NA CASSYSGRNEQYF TGTGCCAGCAGTTACAGCGGACGAAACGAGCAGTACTTC
TRBJ2-1 TRBV3-1/TRBV3-2 NA TRBD2 CASSQDRRLAGENEQFF TGTGCCAGCAGCCAAGATCGGCGTCTAGCGGGGGAGAATGAGCAGTTCTTC
TRBJ1-4 TRBV7-9 NA TRBD1 CASSLPWDRIQTNEKLFF TGTGCCAGCAGCTTACCCTGGGACAGGATCCAAACTAATGAAAAACTGTTTTTT
TRBJ1-4 TRBV6-5 NA NA CASGRANEKLFF TGTGCCAGCGGCAGGGCAAATGAAAAACTGTTTTTT
TRBJ2-1 TRBV27 NA NA CASSLTQRANEQFF TGTGCCAGCAGTTTAACGCAGCGGGCCAATGAGCAGTTCTTC
TRBJ2-1 TRBV29-1 NA NA CSVEGRYNEQFF TGCAGCGTTGAAGGGAGATACAATGAGCAGTTCTTC
TRBJ1-1 TRBV12-5 NA NA CASGLTLGGGLVGTEAFF TGTGCTAGTGGTTTGACCCTCGGCGGGGGGCTAGTGGGGACTGAAGCTTTCTTT
TRBJ1-5 TRBV6-6 NA NA CASSPVGSNQPQHF TGTGCCAGCAGCCCAGTGGGCAGCAATCAGCCCCAGCATTTT
TRBJ2-1 TRBV5-1 NA NA CASSLGQTINEQFF TGCGCCAGCAGCTTAGGACAAACAATTAATGAGCAGTTCTTC